This TCR beta chain derives from a study of T cell repertoires in cytomegalovirus infection. Overall study context: Based on public TCR beta signatures, there were indications of CMV infection and of a matching HLA type.

TCRdb used MiXCR to reprocess the reads, holding one entry per CDR3 protein. In the table there are some 300,000 distinct CDR3 sequences, 9.6% of which are singletons. This clonotype came up many times. What it binds is unknown. Between the trimmed V and J ends, which lost 8 bases and 4 bases, there was a span of 14 bases. The CDR3 is made up of 13 amino acids. General observations from the study: Predominance within the ex vivo response was attributable to HLA-C-restricted CMV-specific TCR beta clonotypes. Carriers of CMV plus the relevant HLA were identified by cumulative public TCR beta family frequency.

The receptor was isolated from a human donor in good health (CMV status not recorded). Some clones in this sample may be carry-over from other donors' samples. Sequencing used PBMCs. This chain joins TRBV12-3 or TRBV12-4 and TRBJ1-1; D ambiguous. Here the CDR3 DNA reads TGTGCCAGCGTAAGGACCGGACCCACTGAAGCTTTCTTT. Protein product: CASVRTGPTEAFF.